A selection of T cell receptor beta chains follows, all from one sample in a study of shared clonotypes between healthy human individuals. This table comes from immunoSEQ multiplex PCR, and its TCRdb copy is limited to in-frame clones, with some not included. This sample has approximately 2,300,000 clones, with 85% to 95% found just once. The sequenced sample was naive CD4+ T cells from PBMCs. These receptor sequences come from a man aged 18 to 30 in good health. Some clones in this sample may be carry-over from other donors' samples. The CDR3 runs from the conserved cysteine through the conserved F or W. D genes are given only for firm matches. Rows give clone size only sometimes, using once, few, many, or a class for an expanded clone.

j_gene: TRBJ2-1
d_gene: TRBD2
abundance: NA
v_gene: TRBV11-2
CDR3nt: TGTGCCAGCACTGTGGGACTAGCGGGATACCACAATGAGCAGTTCTTC
CDR3aa: CASTVGLAGYHNEQFF

j_gene: TRBJ2-7
d_gene: TRBD1
abundance: NA
v_gene: TRBV28
CDR3nt: TGTGCCAGCACCCCCCGGGACAGGTTGGTCTACGAGCAGTACTTC
CDR3aa: CASTPRDRLVYEQYF

j_gene: TRBJ2-1
d_gene: TRBD2
abundance: once
v_gene: TRBV9
CDR3nt: TGTGCCAGCAGCGTAGATACCGGAAAGACCTTTTGGGCGGGAGGGATCAATGAGCAGTTCTTC
CDR3aa: CASSVDTGKTFWAGGINEQFF

j_gene: TRBJ1-4
d_gene: NA
abundance: NA
v_gene: TRBV5-6
CDR3nt: TGTGCCAGCAGCTTCAGCCGGAGAGGAGAAAAACTGTTTTTT
CDR3aa: CASSFSRRGEKLFF

j_gene: TRBJ2-1
d_gene: TRBD1
abundance: NA
v_gene: TRBV5-1
CDR3nt: TGCGCCAGCAGGGATACAGGGGGCCCCTCGAGTGTTGAGCAGTTCTTC
CDR3aa: CASRDTGGPSSVEQFF

j_gene: TRBJ2-5
d_gene: TRBD1
abundance: NA
v_gene: TRBV13
CDR3nt: TGTGCCAGCAGCCCACCAGACAGGGACCAAGAGACCCAGTACTTC
CDR3aa: CASSPPDRDQETQYF

j_gene: TRBJ2-2
d_gene: NA
abundance: NA
v_gene: TRBV25-1
CDR3nt: TGTGCCAGCAGTGAAACAAAGAACACCGGGGAGCTGTTTTTT
CDR3aa: CASSETKNTGELFF

j_gene: TRBJ1-5
d_gene: TRBD1
abundance: NA
v_gene: TRBV7-6
CDR3nt: TGTGCCAGCAGCGAGGGGGCGGGGAATAGCAATCAGCCCCAGCATTTT
CDR3aa: CASSEGAGNSNQPQHF

j_gene: TRBJ2-5
d_gene: NA
abundance: once
v_gene: TRBV11-1
CDR3nt: TGTGCCAGCAGTTCCCTGGAAGAGACCCAGTACTTC
CDR3aa: CASSSLEETQYF

j_gene: TRBJ2-7
d_gene: NA
abundance: NA
v_gene: TRBV15
CDR3nt: TGTGCCACCAGTCTCCAGCGGACCATGTCCTACGAGCAGTACTTC
CDR3aa: CATSLQRTMSYEQYF